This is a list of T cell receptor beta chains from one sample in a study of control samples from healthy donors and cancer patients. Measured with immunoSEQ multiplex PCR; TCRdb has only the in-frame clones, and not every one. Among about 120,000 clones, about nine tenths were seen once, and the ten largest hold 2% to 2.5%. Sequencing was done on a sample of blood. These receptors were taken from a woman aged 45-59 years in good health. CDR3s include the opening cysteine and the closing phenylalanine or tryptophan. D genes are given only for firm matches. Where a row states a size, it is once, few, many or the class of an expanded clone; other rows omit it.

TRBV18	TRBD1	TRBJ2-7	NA	TGTGCCAGCTCACCCCTCCTATCGACAGGGGTAGGGGAGCAGTACTTC	CASSPLLSTGVGEQYF
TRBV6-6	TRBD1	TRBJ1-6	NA	TGTGCCAGCAGTGATCGACAGGGGCAGAATTCACCCCTCCACTTT	CASSDRQGQNSPLHF
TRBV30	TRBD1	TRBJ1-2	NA	TGTGCCTGGAGTCCTACAGGGGGCCTTAACTATGGCTACACCTTC	CAWSPTGGLNYGYTF
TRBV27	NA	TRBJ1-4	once	TGTGCCAGCAGTTTGCGGACGGGGAATGAAAAACTGTTTTTT	CASSLRTGNEKLFF
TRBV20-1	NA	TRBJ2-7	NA	TGCAGTGCTAGTGCGGGTCTAGTCGGTTACGAGCAGTACTTC	CSASAGLVGYEQYF
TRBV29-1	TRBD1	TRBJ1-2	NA	TGCAGCGCGCCGGGACAGGGGGAATTTGGCTACACCTTC	CSAPGQGEFGYTF
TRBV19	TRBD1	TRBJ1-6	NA	TGTGCCACCCTGGACAGGGGAAAAGTAGGATCACCCCTCCACTTT	CATLDRGKVGSPLHF
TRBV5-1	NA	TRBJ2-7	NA	TGCGCCAGCAGCCAAAATAGCGCGCAGTACTTC	CASSQNSAQYF
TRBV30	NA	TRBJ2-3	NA	TGTGCCTGGAGTCCCCGGGAAATAAGCACAGATACGCAGTATTTT	CAWSPREISTDTQYF
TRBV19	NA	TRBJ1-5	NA	TGTGCCAGTAGAGTACAGGGCGGGGGGCATCAGCCCCAGCATTTT	CASRVQGGGHQPQHF
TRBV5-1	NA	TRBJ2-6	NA	TGCGCCAGCAGAGATGTAGCTGGGGCCAACGTCCTGACTTTC	CASRDVAGANVLTF
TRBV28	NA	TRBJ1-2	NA	TGTGCCAGCAGTATCGGGACTGCCTATGGCTACACCTTC	CASSIGTAYGYTF
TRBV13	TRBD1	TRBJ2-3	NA	TGTGCCAGCAGCTTAGGCCCGGACAGGGACGACACAGATACGCAGTATTTT	CASSLGPDRDDTDTQYF
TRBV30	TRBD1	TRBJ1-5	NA	TGTGCCTGGGGGACAGGGGTTCTTTTGGGGCCCCAGCATTTT	CAWGTGVLLGPQHF
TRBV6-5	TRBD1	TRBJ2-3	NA	TGTGCCAGCAGTACGGGACAGGGGACAGATACGCAGTATTTT	CASSTGQGTDTQYF
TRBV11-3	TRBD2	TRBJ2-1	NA	TGTGCCAGCAGCCCGGGAGGTTACAATGAGCAGTTCTTC	CASSPGGYNEQFF
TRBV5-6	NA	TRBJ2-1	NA	TGTGCCAGCAGCTCCCTTGGGTCAGGGGAGTTGCATGAGCAGTTCTTC	CASSSLGSGELHEQFF
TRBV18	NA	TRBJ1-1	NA	TGTGCCAGCTCACCACCGGCAGGATCGAACACTGAAGCTTTCTTT	CASSPPAGSNTEAFF
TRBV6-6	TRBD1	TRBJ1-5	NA	TGTGCCAGCAGTCCGGCCCTTAGACAGGGGGCGCCGGGCAATCAGCCCCAGCATTTT	CASSPALRQGAPGNQPQHF
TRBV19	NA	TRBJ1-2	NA	TGTGCCAGTTCCTCAAAGCAGGGAATCGCCTATGGCTACACCTTC	CASSSKQGIAYGYTF
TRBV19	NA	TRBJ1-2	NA	TGTGCCAGTAGTATCACCCCTCGTACTAACTATGGCTACACCTTC	CASSITPRTNYGYTF
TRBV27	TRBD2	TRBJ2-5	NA	TGTGCCAGCAGCCCCCGGACTAGCGGGAGAGAGACCCAGTACTTC	CASSPRTSGRETQYF
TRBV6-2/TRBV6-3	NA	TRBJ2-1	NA	TGTGCCAGCAGCCCCGCCGGGGGAGCGGCGGAGCAGTTCTTC	CASSPAGGAAEQFF
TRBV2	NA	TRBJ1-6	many	TGTGCCAGCAGGGGGGGAGGGACGAATTCACCCCTCCACTTT	CASRGGGTNSPLHF
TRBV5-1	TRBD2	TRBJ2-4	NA	TGCGCCAGCAGGACTAGCGGGAGCGGAAACATTCAGTACTTC	CASRTSGSGNIQYF
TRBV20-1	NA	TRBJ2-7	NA	TGCAGTGCTAGTAGGGGAGAAACGGGTGAGCAGTACTTC	CSASRGETGEQYF
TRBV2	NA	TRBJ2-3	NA	TGTGCCAGCAGTGAACCGGCCGGCACAGATACGCAGTATTTT	CASSEPAGTDTQYF
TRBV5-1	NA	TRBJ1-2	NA	TGCGCCAGCAGCTTGGAAAGGACGTCCTTGGGCTACACCTTC	CASSLERTSLGYTF
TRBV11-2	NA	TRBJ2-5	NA	TGTGCCAGCAGCTTAGGGGCAGGGAAAGGTGAGACCCAGTACTTC	CASSLGAGKGETQYF
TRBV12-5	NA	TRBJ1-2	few	TGTGCTAGTGGTTTGGGATTAGGTTTCGGCGGCTACACCTTC	CASGLGLGFGGYTF
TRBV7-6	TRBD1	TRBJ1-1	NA	TGTGCCAGCAGCTTAATCAGAATCGGGACAGTCGGAGAGAGGACTGAAGCTTTCTTT	CASSLIRIGTVGERTEAFF
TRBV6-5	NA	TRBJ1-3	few	TGTGCCAGCAGTTCCGTGACGAGGGGTGGAAACACCATATATTTT	CASSSVTRGGNTIYF
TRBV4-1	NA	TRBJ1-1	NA	TGCGCCAGCAGCCCAGAATGGAACACTGAAGCTTTCTTT	CASSPEWNTEAFF
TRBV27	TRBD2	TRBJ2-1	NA	TGTGCCAGCAGCCAGGGACTAGCGGGAGTTGAGCAGTTCTTC	CASSQGLAGVEQFF
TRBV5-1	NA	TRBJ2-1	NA	TGCGCCAGCAGCTTGGGGACAGCCTCCTACAATGAGCAGTTCTTC	CASSLGTASYNEQFF
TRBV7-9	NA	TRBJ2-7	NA	TGTGCCAGCAGCACCCTGGGGGCCAGCTCCTACGAGCAGTACTTC	CASSTLGASSYEQYF
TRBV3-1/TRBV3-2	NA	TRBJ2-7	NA	TGTGCCAGCAGCCAAGATCGGAAGGAGCAGTACTTC	CASSQDRKEQYF
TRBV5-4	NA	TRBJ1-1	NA	TGTGCCAGCAGCATACAGGGGAACACTGAAGCTTTCTTT	CASSIQGNTEAFF